This T cell receptor beta chain emerged from a study of blood T cell repertoires in COVID-19. The repertoire was sequenced with immunoSEQ multiplex PCR; TCRdb's copy has only in-frame clones and lacks some. The profile covers roughly 57,000 clones, with around 90% appearing a single time and more than 15% taken by the ten largest. This CDR3 region has 17 residues. With 1 base clipped from V and 1 base from J, the junction kept 10 bases outside the gene matches. Germline loops: CDR1 SGHDN, CDR2 FVKESK. This clone was seen a single time. The sequence derives from a human donor in a cohort sampled during active COVID-19. The rearrangement uses TRBV14 and TRBJ2-7; 7 nucleotides line up with TRBD1. Specimen: peripheral blood. CDR3 in DNA: TGTGCCAGCAGCCAAGCCCCGGGACAGCAAAAATCCTACGAGCAGTACTTC. Protein sequence: CASSQAPGQQKSYEQYF.